The rows below give T cell receptor beta chains drawn from one sample of a study of T cell changes during pregnancy in multiple sclerosis. Measured with immunoSEQ multiplex PCR; TCRdb has only the in-frame clones, and not every one. The profile shows roughly 80,000 clones, 92% of them singletons. Sequenced here: peripheral blood, sampled before pregnancy. These receptors were obtained from a female donor with multiple sclerosis, enrolled in a pregnancy study. Each CDR3 is given with its conserved first and last residue. The order of the fields is V gene, D gene, clone size, J gene, CDR3 length, CDR3 protein, CDR3 DNA. The D gene is left open where the match is weak. Size values are once, few and many counts, or a class for expanded clones, and some rows have none.

>TRBV5-1|TRBD2|-|TRBJ2-3|17
CASSSKALGVGGDTQYF
TGCGCCAGCAGCTCCAAAGCCTTGGGGGTGGGAGGGGATACGCAGTATTTT
>TRBV6-5|-|-|TRBJ1-1|14
CASSPAGLATEAFF
TGTGCCAGCAGCCCAGCAGGGTTGGCGACTGAAGCTTTCTTT
>TRBV19|-|-|TRBJ2-7|16
CASSKTRDFINYEQYF
TGTGCCAGTAGCAAAACCCGGGACTTCATAAACTACGAGCAGTACTTC
>TRBV4-1|-|-|TRBJ2-7|14
CASSQVGPRDEQYF
TGCGCCAGCAGCCAAGTTGGGCCCCGTGACGAGCAGTACTTC
>TRBV29-1|TRBD1|-|TRBJ1-2|12
CSAGQQIYGYTF
TGCAGCGCGGGACAGCAAATCTATGGCTACACCTTC
>TRBV7-6|-|-|TRBJ1-5|14
CASSLESGDQPQHF
TGTGCCAGCAGCTTAGAATCAGGGGACCAGCCCCAGCATTTT
>TRBV29-1|-|-|TRBJ1-1|12
CSARGVGTEAFF
TGCAGCGCCCGGGGGGTCGGGACTGAAGCTTTCTTT
>TRBV6-5|TRBD1|once|TRBJ2-7|14
CASRPWTGEYEQYF
TGTGCCAGCAGACCCTGGACAGGGGAGTACGAGCAGTACTTC
>TRBV7-3|TRBD2|-|TRBJ2-1|16
CASSPKGLAGNNEQFF
TGTGCCAGCAGCCCTAAGGGACTAGCGGGCAACAATGAGCAGTTCTTC
>TRBV5-4|TRBD1|-|TRBJ2-3|14
CASRSQGDTDTQYF
TGTGCCAGCCGATCCCAGGGGGACACAGATACGCAGTATTTT
>TRBV9|-|-|TRBJ1-2|15
CASSATPRDHYGYTF
TGTGCCAGCAGCGCCACGCCCCGGGATCACTATGGCTACACCTTC
>TRBV30|TRBD1|-|TRBJ2-3|16
CAWSVSWTGSTDTQYF
TGTGCCTGGAGTGTAAGTTGGACAGGGAGCACAGATACGCAGTATTTT
>TRBV19|-|-|TRBJ1-1|15
CASSISPAMNTEAFF
TGTGCCAGTAGTATTTCCCCTGCGATGAACACTGAAGCTTTCTTT
>TRBV19|TRBD2|-|TRBJ2-1|17
CASSANSGGASYNEQFF
TGTGCCAGTAGTGCAAATAGCGGGGGGGCGTCCTACAATGAGCAGTTCTTC
>TRBV4-1|-|-|TRBJ1-1|18
CASSQDLGRTVRNTEAFF
TGCGCCAGCAGCCAAGATCTCGGGAGGACGGTCAGGAACACTGAAGCTTTCTTT
>TRBV7-9|TRBD2|-|TRBJ2-1|15
CASSFYLATSGEQFF
TGTGCCAGCAGCTTTTACTTAGCGACTAGCGGGGAACAGTTCTTC
>TRBV19|TRBD1|-|TRBJ1-1|16
CASRFGQGGLNTEAFF
TGTGCCAGTAGATTCGGACAGGGAGGGTTGAACACTGAAGCTTTCTTT
>TRBV6-7|TRBD1|-|TRBJ1-2|15
CASSNRDSLNYGYTF
TGTGCCAGCAGTAACCGGGACAGCCTAAACTATGGCTACACCTTC
>TRBV2|TRBD1|-|TRBJ1-1|13
CASSDRGRTEAFF
TGTGCCAGCAGTGATAGGGGGCGGACTGAAGCTTTCTTT
>TRBV18|-|-|TRBJ2-7|13
CASSRDGGYEQYF
TGTGCCAGCTCACGGGACGGGGGCTACGAGCAGTACTTC
>TRBV19|TRBD1|-|TRBJ1-5|14
CASQRTGGNQPQHF
TGTGCCAGCCAAAGAACAGGGGGCAATCAGCCCCAGCATTTT
>TRBV6-6|-|-|TRBJ1-2|12
CASTDGGYGYTF
TGTGCCAGCACCGACGGGGGGTATGGCTACACCTTC
>TRBV5-1|TRBD1|-|TRBJ1-2|14
CASGNRGRPYGYTF
TGCGCCAGCGGGAACAGGGGGAGACCTTATGGCTACACCTTC
>TRBV19|-|-|TRBJ2-5|18
CASSDYVGGPSLQETQYF
TGTGCCAGTAGTGACTACGTGGGTGGTCCTAGCCTCCAAGAGACCCAGTACTTC
>TRBV7-9|-|-|TRBJ1-5|13
CASSPDWNQPQHF
TGTGCCAGCAGCCCCGACTGGAATCAGCCCCAGCATTTT
>TRBV6-1|-|-|TRBJ1-2|13
CASESNVLYGYTF
TGTGCCAGCGAGTCAAACGTACTCTATGGCTACACCTTC
>TRBV19|-|-|TRBJ2-6|14
CASTAGLGANVLTF
TGTGCCAGTACAGCTGGGCTTGGGGCCAACGTCCTGACTTTC
>TRBV11-1|TRBD1|-|TRBJ1-6|15
CASSLTPGQESPLHF
TGTGCCAGCAGCTTAACACCGGGACAGGAGTCACCCCTCCACTTT
>TRBV29-1|TRBD1|-|TRBJ2-3|14
CSTAGTGITDTQYF
TGCAGCACAGCTGGGACAGGGATTACGGATACGCAGTATTTT
>TRBV5-4|-|-|TRBJ2-7|13
CASSSGTNYEQYF
TGTGCCAGCAGTTCCGGGACAAACTACGAGCAGTACTTC
>TRBV4-1|-|-|TRBJ2-1|12
CASSQPSNEQFF
TGCGCCAGCAGCCAACCCTCCAATGAGCAGTTCTTC
>TRBV7-9|TRBD2|-|TRBJ2-3|16
CASSPQAGGSTDTQYF
TGTGCCAGCAGCCCTCAAGCGGGGGGGTCAACAGATACGCAGTATTTT
>TRBV6-5|-|-|TRBJ2-5|14
CASRSPGGAETQYF
TGTGCCAGCAGATCCCCTGGGGGGGCCGAGACCCAGTACTTC
>TRBV6-5|TRBD1|-|TRBJ2-2|15
CASRWDSRNTGELFF
TGTGCCAGCAGGTGGGACAGCCGAAACACCGGGGAGCTGTTTTTT
>TRBV6-6|-|-|TRBJ2-2|16
CASSYVSSQHTGELFF
TGTGCCAGCAGTTACGTGTCTAGCCAGCACACCGGGGAGCTGTTTTTT
>TRBV2|-|-|TRBJ1-5|14
CASSERTVNLAQHF
TGTGCCAGCAGTGAACGCACAGTCAATCTGGCCCAGCATTTT
>TRBV5-1|TRBD2|-|TRBJ2-1|17
CASSLAWERGALNEQFF
TGCGCCAGCAGCTTGGCCTGGGAGCGGGGGGCCCTTAATGAGCAGTTCTTC
>TRBV27|-|-|TRBJ2-7|12
CASSPNSNEQYF
TGTGCCAGCAGTCCGAACAGTAACGAGCAGTACTTC
>TRBV5-1|-|-|TRBJ1-2|14
CASSLADSRYGYTF
TGCGCCAGCAGCCTTGCGGACAGTCGCTATGGCTACACCTTC
>TRBV5-4|TRBD1|-|TRBJ1-5|14
CASSADRAGQPQHF
TGTGCCAGCAGCGCGGACAGGGCGGGGCAGCCCCAGCATTTT
>TRBV7-9|TRBD2|once|TRBJ2-5|15
CASSFPGGLEETQYF
TGTGCCAGCAGCTTCCCGGGGGGGCTGGAAGAGACCCAGTACTTC
>TRBV7-2|TRBD1|-|TRBJ2-3|15
CASSFKGQLTDTQYF
TGTGCCAGCAGCTTTAAGGGACAGCTCACAGATACGCAGTATTTT
>TRBV5-1|TRBD1|-|TRBJ1-2|15
CASSSPVGQGLGYTF
TGCGCCAGCAGCTCTCCCGTGGGACAGGGTTTGGGCTACACCTTC
>TRBV9|TRBD1|-|TRBJ2-6|18
CASSVRTGAFSGANVLTF
TGTGCCAGCAGCGTTAGGACAGGGGCCTTCTCTGGGGCCAACGTCCTGACTTTC
>TRBV4-1|TRBD1|few|TRBJ1-1|13
CASSPDRGLEAFF
TGCGCCAGCAGTCCCGACAGGGGTCTTGAAGCTTTCTTT
>TRBV27|TRBD1|-|TRBJ1-5|14
CASSFGQGGEPQHF
TGTGCCAGCAGTTTCGGACAGGGTGGGGAGCCCCAGCATTTT
>TRBV6-5|-|-|TRBJ2-3|13
CASSYEVSGTQYF
TGTGCCAGCAGTTACGAAGTGAGCGGTACGCAGTATTTT
>TRBV25-1|-|once|TRBJ2-7|13
CASSGPGTYEQYF
TGTGCCAGCAGTGGCCCGGGAACATACGAGCAGTACTTC